The next 16 T cell receptor beta chains were all read from a single sample in a study of T-cell reconstitution after alpha-beta-depleted transplantation in children (dated by TCRdb to about 2016). Library prep was done by PCR. TCRdb names Illumina HiSeq 2500 as the instrument used. TCR libraries were prepared with molecular barcoding, using unique molecular identifiers to normalize TCRbeta repertoire quantification. TCRdb ran its own pipeline on the public reads, namely fastp trimming at Q25 and MiXCR clone calling, and kept in-frame beta chains. One record per CDR3 amino acid sequence lists the most common genes and DNA. A total of fewer than 550,000 distinct CDR3 sequences appear in this sample, roughly 11% of them only once. The leading ten clones occupy 4.5% to 7% of the sample. The material was PBMCs from the stem cell graft donor, obtained from the stem cell graft. Every receptor here comes from a human donor who donated a stem cell graft to a child with acute myeloid leukemia.

Only a few counts were recorded for this clonotype. The chain couples TRBV5-1 to TRBJ2-1, with 8 bases matching TRBD2. V dropped 4 bases and J dropped 9; count of bases not matched to a gene: 18. Per the germline V gene, CDR1 is SGHRS and CDR2 is YFSETQ. The CDR3 covers 17 residues. The CDR3 region has the DNA TGCGCCAGCAGCCAATTGCCTCCGGGACTAGATCTCGGTGAGCAGTTCTTC. Translation: CASSQLPPGLDLGEQFF. Full variable domain (missing parts from reference TRBV5-1 and TRBJ2-1): KAGVTQTPRYLIKTRGQQVTLSCSPISGHRSVSWYQQTPGQGLQFLFEYFSETQRNKGNFPGRFSGRQFSNSRSEMNVSTLELGDSALYLCASSQLPPGLDLGEQFFGPGTRLTVL.

This clonotype was detected a few times. The rearrangement joins TRBV12-3 or TRBV12-4 to TRBJ1-6; D might be TRBD1 (6 bases). This CDR3 has 14 amino acids. V was clipped by 8 bases and J by 10 bases, with 18 bases between them. CDR3 nucleotides: TGTGCCAGCCGGATAGTCGGGGGCTGGTCACCCCTCCACTTT. Protein product: CASRIVGGWSPLHF.

This clonotype has just a few counts. The chain couples TRBV5-1 to TRBJ2-2, with TRBD1 matching 10 bases. V was pared by 3 bases and J by 4 bases, with 9 bases of the junction left unmatched. The CDR3 consists of 17 residues. Germline V gene lookup returns CDR1 SGHRS and CDR2 YFSETQ. The CDR3 spells CASSSPGTGDITGELFF. CDR3 DNA: TGCGCCAGCAGCTCACCCGGGACAGGGGATATCACCGGGGAGCTGTTTTTT.

This clonotype was detected ten times or more. A much larger clone differs by one base, so this may be a read error. V is TRBV6-1 and J is TRBJ1-2; 9 nucleotides match TRBD1. The CDR3 runs to 12 residues. V was pared by 6 bases and J by 6 bases, with 2 bases of the junction left unmatched. From germline, CDR1 is MNHNS and CDR2 SASEGT. Here the CDR3 reads CASSWTGDGYTF. DNA for the CDR3: TGTGCCAGCAGCTGGACAGGGGATGGCTACACCTTC.

There are a few counts of this clonotype. One junction end does not reproduce the germline sequence, and a read error may be involved. This rearrangement joins TRBV7-3 to TRBJ2-1; 8 bases are a match to TRBD1. Germline lookup yields CDR1 SGHTA and CDR2 FQGTGA. The CDR3 consists of 15 residues. CDR3 in DNA: TGTGCCAGCAGCTCTCGACAGGGGCTATACAATGGGCAGTTCTTC. It yields the protein CASSSRQGLYNGQFF.

This clonotype showed up many times. The chain combines TRBV10-3 with TRBJ2-5; weak D call: TRBD2 (6 bases). The CDR3 extends over 16 amino acids. V was pared by 4 bases and J by 3 bases, with 18 bases between. Germline loops: CDR1 ENHRY, CDR2 SYGVKD. CDR3 region: CAISGAGSNLEETQYF. Written as DNA, the CDR3 is TGTGCCATCAGTGGAGCCGGGAGCAACTTAGAAGAGACCCAGTACTTC.

This rearrangement joins TRBV20-1 to TRBJ1-6; possibly TRBD1 for D (6 bases). The germline CDR1 and CDR2 sequences are DFQATT and SNEGSKA (reference sequence). The V and J ends lost 0 bases and 4 bases respectively, with 19 bases between them. There are 18 residues in the CDR3. CDR3 sequence: CSARDPTGPPSYNSPLHF. In DNA, the CDR3 is TGCAGTGCTAGAGATCCTACAGGGCCTCCAAGTTATAATTCACCCCTCCACTTT.

This clonotype has a handful of counts. V gene TRBV20-1 combines with J gene TRBJ2-5; D is undetermined. V was cut by 6 bases and J by 2 bases, with 10 bases left in between. The CDR3 has 12 amino acids. Germline CDR1 is DFQATT and CDR2 is SNEGSKA (reference sequence). CDR3 DNA: TGCAGTGCGCGAGCGCTGCAAGAGACCCAGTACTTC. This encodes CSARALQETQYF.

This clonotype was picked up a small number of times. The V gene is TRBV10-2, the J gene TRBJ2-7; TRBD2 agrees at 11 bases. The CDR3 consists of 16 residues. Per the germline V gene, CDR1 is WSHSY and CDR2 is SAAADI. The J segment lost 2 bases and the V segment lost 5 bases, leaving 8 bases of the junction unmatched. CDR3 loop: CASSSTGLAVTYEQYF. The CDR3 DNA sequence: TGCGCCAGCAGTTCAACGGGACTAGCGGTTACCTACGAGCAGTACTTC.

This chain uses TRBV7-3 with TRBJ1-1; D is possibly TRBD1 (6 bases). The CDR3 sequence is 13 residues long. V lost 5 bases and J 8 bases, leaving 15 bases between the germline ends. The V gene's germline CDR1 is SGHTA and CDR2 FQGTGA. CDR3 sequence reads: CASSTGQTGEAFF. Written as DNA, the CDR3 is TGTGCCAGCAGCACGGGACAAACGGGCGAAGCTTTCTTT.

This clonotype was seen a handful of times. V gene TRBV20-1 combines with J gene TRBJ1-1; D is unresolved. The V gene's germline CDR1 is DFQATT and CDR2 SNEGSKA (reference sequence). V lost 1 base and J 0 bases, leaving 9 bases between the germline ends. This CDR3 is 14 amino acids long. The CDR3 reads CSARVQPMNTEAFF. CDR3 nucleotide sequence: TGCAGTGCTAGAGTACAGCCCATGAACACTGAAGCTTTCTTT.

This clonotype was seen a few times. The J gene is TRBJ1-1, the V gene TRBV20-1, with D uncertain. There are 14 residues in the CDR3. Looked up from germline, CDR1 is DFQATT and CDR2 is SNEGSKA (reference sequence). V was shortened by 1 base and J by 7 bases, with 16 bases between the two germline ends. CDR3 sequence: CSARGRREHGEAFF. The CDR3 DNA reads TGCAGTGCTAGAGGCAGGCGAGAGCATGGTGAAGCTTTCTTT.

Only a few counts were recorded for this clonotype. The chain combines TRBV29-1 with TRBJ1-6, with TRBD1 matching over 8 bases. The J segment lost 7 bases and the V segment lost 4 bases, leaving 3 bases of the junction unmatched. CDR3 length: 13 amino acids. Germline loops: CDR1 SQVTM, CDR2 ANQGSEA. In nucleotides, the CDR3 is TGCAGCGTTGGGGACAGGCGAAATTCACCCCTCCACTTT. Its translation: CSVGDRRNSPLHF.

The rearrangement joins TRBV5-1 to TRBJ2-5; D is unresolved. The germline V gene has CDR1 SGHRS and CDR2 YFSETQ. The CDR3 extends over 15 amino acids. Trimming removed 0 bases at V and 1 base at J, with 10 bases between. CDR3 DNA: TGCGCCAGCAGCTTGGCCCCAACGAGCCAAGAGACCCAGTACTTC. It translates to CASSLAPTSQETQYF.

This clonotype was recorded a few times. The chain recombines TRBV12-3 or TRBV12-4 with TRBJ2-7; D is perhaps TRBD1 (5 bases). Trimming stripped 4 bases from V and 2 bases from J, with 9 bases between. The CDR3 is 13 residues long. The CDR3 DNA follows: TGTGCCAGCAGTTATCCGGACACCTACGAGCAGTACTTC. It encodes CASSYPDTYEQYF.

In its sample, this clonotype was seen a few times. V and J are TRBV6-1 and TRBJ1-5, with D tentatively TRBD1 (5 bases). V was clipped by 0 bases and J by 2 bases, with 11 bases between them. The germline CDR1 and CDR2 sequences are MNHNS and SASEGT. This CDR3 has 16 residues. The chain's CDR3 is CASSEAVRGGNQPQHF. The DNA for the CDR3 is TGTGCCAGCAGTGAAGCGGTGAGAGGGGGCAATCAGCCCCAGCATTTT.